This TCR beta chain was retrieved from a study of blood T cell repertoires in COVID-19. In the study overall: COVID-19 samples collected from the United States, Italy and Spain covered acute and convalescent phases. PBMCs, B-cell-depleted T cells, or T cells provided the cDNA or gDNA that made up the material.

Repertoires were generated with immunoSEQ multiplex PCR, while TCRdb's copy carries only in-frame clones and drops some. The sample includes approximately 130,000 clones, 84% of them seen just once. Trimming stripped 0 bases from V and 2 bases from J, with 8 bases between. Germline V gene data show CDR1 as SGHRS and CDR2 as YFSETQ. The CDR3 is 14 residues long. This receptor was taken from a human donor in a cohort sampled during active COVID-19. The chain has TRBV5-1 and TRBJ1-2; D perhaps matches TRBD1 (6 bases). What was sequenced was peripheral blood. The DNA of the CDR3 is TGCGCCAGCAGCTTGGAGGGGGTAAACTATGGCTACACCTTC. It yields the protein CASSLEGVNYGYTF.